The clone carrying this T cell receptor (beta chain) has more than one count but fewer than ten. Its cognate antigen is unknown. The length of the CDR3 is 14 residues. Trimming took 6 bases from V and 6 from J; bases not matched to a gene: 7. Germline values: CDR1 MNHNS, CDR2 SASEGT. MiXCR, applied by TCRdb to the 5' RACE reads, yields one record per CDR3 protein. Of around 100,000 distinct CDR3 sequences listed, under 6.5% are singletons. The sample belongs to a study of identical twins. Study-level findings and limits: Out-of-frame beta chain sequences displayed weaker excess sharing between twins.

The sequence was obtained from a woman aged 45-65 years in good health. J is TRBJ2-1 and V is TRBV6-1, with 8 bases matching TRBD2. Sequenced: memory T cells sorted from blood. The CDR3 region is CASSVKTSANEQFF. The CDR3 nucleotides read TGTGCCAGCAGCGTAAAGACTAGCGCCAATGAGCAGTTCTTC.